This TCR beta chain was sequenced in a study of control samples from healthy donors and cancer patients. The CDR3 sequence is 16 residues long. Losses at the gene ends were 11 bases for V and 5 bases for J; bases not matched to a gene: 15. CDR1 is MDHEN, CDR2 SYDVKM, per germline. The table came from immunoSEQ multiplex PCR; TCRdb's copy has only in-frame clones and leaves some out. The sample includes 150,000 or so clones, around 92% seen only once; the top ten take 2.1%. Material: blood. The receptor comes from a woman aged 50 to 65 in good health. This chain connects TRBV28 to TRBJ1-1, with 12 bases identical to TRBD1. The CDR3 DNA reads TGTGCCGTTACCTCCGGGACAGGGGGCGCGGGGACTGAAGCTTTCTTT. Amino acids: CAVTSGTGGAGTEAFF.